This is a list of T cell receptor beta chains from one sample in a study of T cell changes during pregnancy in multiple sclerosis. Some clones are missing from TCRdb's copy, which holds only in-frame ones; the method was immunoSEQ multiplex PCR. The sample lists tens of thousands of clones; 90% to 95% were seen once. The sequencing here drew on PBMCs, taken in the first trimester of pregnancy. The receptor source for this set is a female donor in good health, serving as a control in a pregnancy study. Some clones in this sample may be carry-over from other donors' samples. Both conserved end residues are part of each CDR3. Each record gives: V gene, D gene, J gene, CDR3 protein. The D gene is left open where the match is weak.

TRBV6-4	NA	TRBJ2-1	CASSDRDSNEQFF
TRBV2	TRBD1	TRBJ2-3	CATRTGIADTQYF
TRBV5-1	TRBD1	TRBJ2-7	CASSPGTGGEQYF
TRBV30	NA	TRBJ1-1	CAWSLGGRGTEAFF
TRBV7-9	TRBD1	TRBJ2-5	CASSLDRGRETQYF
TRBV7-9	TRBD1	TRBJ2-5	CASNSDRLGETQYF
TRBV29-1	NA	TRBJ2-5	CSETGFDQETQYF
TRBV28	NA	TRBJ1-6	CASRPDLGPLHF
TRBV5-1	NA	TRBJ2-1	CASTPGTTFVISYNEQFF
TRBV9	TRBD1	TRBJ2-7	CASSARQGGYEQYF
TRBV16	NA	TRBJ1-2	CASSQLRVGEPGYTF
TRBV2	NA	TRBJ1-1	CASIRGQQMNTEAFF
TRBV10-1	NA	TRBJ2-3	CASSDRVGSTDTQYF
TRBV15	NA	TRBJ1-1	CATSRGGVGTEAFF
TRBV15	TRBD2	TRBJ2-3	CATSRDIGLGLAGDLPDTQYF
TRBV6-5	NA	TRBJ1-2	CASRGAGNYGYTF
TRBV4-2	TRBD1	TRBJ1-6	CASSLDREDSPLHF
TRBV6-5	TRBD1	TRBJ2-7	CASSTSGTGPYEQYF
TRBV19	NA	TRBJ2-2	CASRGGGTYTGELFF
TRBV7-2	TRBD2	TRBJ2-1	CASSRAGGHYNEQFF
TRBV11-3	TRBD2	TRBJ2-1	CASGASGGRNEQFF
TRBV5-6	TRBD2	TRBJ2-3	CASSFAGGQVDTQYF
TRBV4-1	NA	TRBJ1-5	CASSQDGGPPQHF
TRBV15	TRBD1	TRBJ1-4	CATSRSRQGGEKLFF
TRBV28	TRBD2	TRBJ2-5	CASSFRLAGGHETQYF
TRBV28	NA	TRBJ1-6	CASIEAGLQGGPPLHF
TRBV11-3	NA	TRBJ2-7	CASSPGLTYEQYF
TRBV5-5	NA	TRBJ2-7	CASSWGPGYEQYF
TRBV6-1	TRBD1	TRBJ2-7	CASRTKGQGSTEQYF
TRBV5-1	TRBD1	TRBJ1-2	CASSFDRGYGYTF
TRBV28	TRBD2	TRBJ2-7	CASSLARGGEQYF
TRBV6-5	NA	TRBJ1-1	CASSFIDRRNTEAFF
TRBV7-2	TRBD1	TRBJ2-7	CASSSTGIEQYF
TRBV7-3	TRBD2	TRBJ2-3	CASSSGLAGVGTTDTQYF
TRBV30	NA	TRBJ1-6	CAWSRVKSPLHF
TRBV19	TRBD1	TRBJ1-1	CASDRGGTEAFF
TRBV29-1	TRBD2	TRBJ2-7	CSALRVGGDLEQYF
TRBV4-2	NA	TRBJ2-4	CASSQEFRTSENIQYF
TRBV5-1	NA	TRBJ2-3	CASSLGARGLLPGTQYF
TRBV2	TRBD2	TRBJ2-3	CASSPMGLAGNSDTQYF
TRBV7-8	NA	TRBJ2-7	CASSLTDLYEQYF
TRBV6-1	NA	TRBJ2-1	CASSDGISPYNEQFF
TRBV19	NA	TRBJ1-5	CASRDNLNSNQPQHF
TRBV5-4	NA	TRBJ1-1	CASSLDQGNTEAFF